The 10 T cell receptor beta chains below come from one sample, sequenced in a study of blood T cells in healthy people across ages. Primed by a sample-barcoded 5' primer and a J-beta primer mix, a second PCR proceeded for roughly 6 to 12 cycles. TCRdb processed the 5' RACE reads anew with MiXCR; each CDR3 protein has one entry. The table has around 780,000 distinct CDR3 sequences, about 26% seen once. A further study also used this sample, focusing on T cells of mothers and their children.

Sample: blood. These receptors were taken from a boy younger than 18 in good health.

The chain employs TRBV20-1 and TRBJ2-4; D is ambiguous. Deletions cut 6 bases from V and 0 bases from J, with 6 bases between. Germline V gene data show CDR1 as DFQATT and CDR2 as SNEGSKA (reference sequence). CDR3 length: 12 amino acids. The CDR3 nucleotides read TGCAGTGCCCCCGCAGCCAAAAACATTCAGTACTTC. It codes for CSAPAAKNIQYF.

The chain couples TRBV7-2 to TRBJ1-6; unclear D gene. Germline-derived CDR1 and CDR2 are SGHTA and FQGNSA. With 6 bases removed from V and 5 bases from J, the gap between germline ends came to 14 bases. The CDR3 consists of 15 residues. CDR3 residues: CASSQLGRDNSPLHF. The CDR3 DNA is TGTGCCAGCAGTCAACTGGGGAGAGATAATTCACCCCTCCACTTT.

This clonotype was counted a few times. The chain couples TRBV9 to TRBJ2-3, with 7 nucleotides matching TRBD1. V gave up 7 bases and J gave up 0 bases; unmatched junction bases: 8. The CDR3 has 15 residues. The germline V gene has CDR1 SGDLS and CDR2 YYNGEE. In DNA form, the CDR3 reads TGTGCCAGCGCCCAGGGGGATGGGAGCACAGATACGCAGTATTTT. Its translation: CASAQGDGSTDTQYF.

This clonotype was detected only a few times. The chain combines TRBV11-2 with TRBJ2-5; tentative D call: TRBD1 (6 bases). This CDR3 contains 14 residues. Germline assignment: CDR1 SGHAT and CDR2 FQNNGV. V was trimmed by 5 bases and J by 1 base, leaving 11 bases between them. CDR3 protein: CASSRNRVQETQYF. The CDR3, as DNA: TGTGCCAGCAGCCGTAACAGGGTCCAAGAGACCCAGTACTTC.

V and J are TRBV14 and TRBJ2-7; TRBD1 or TRBD2 may be the D gene (6 bases each). Germline V gene data show CDR1 as SGHDN and CDR2 as FVKESK. This CDR3 is built from 15 residues. V lost 0 bases to trimming and J lost 4 bases, with 13 bases between them. The CDR3 sequence is CASSQDWGATYEQYF. In DNA form, the CDR3 reads TGTGCCAGCAGCCAAGATTGGGGGGCAACGTACGAGCAGTACTTC.

This clonotype turned up a few times. As DNA, the CDR3 is TGTGCCATCAGTAGGACTAGCGGGGGTTTAGGCAATGAGCAGTTCTTC. It specifies CAISRTSGGLGNEQFF. V is TRBV10-3 and J is TRBJ2-1; TRBD2 matches at 13 bases. CDR3 length: 16 residues. V shed 5 bases, J shed 6 bases, and the junction held 7 bases outside the gene matches. The germline V gene has CDR1 ENHRY and CDR2 SYGVKD.

The chain recombines TRBV27 with TRBJ2-2; TRBD2 might be the D (5 bases). CDR1 and CDR2 from the germline V gene are MNHEY and SMNVEV (reference sequence). This CDR3 comprises 14 residues. V was cut by 5 bases and J by 6 bases, with 13 bases left in between. The CDR3 DNA is TGTGCCAGCAGTCTAGAGGGTATATCCGGGGAGCTGTTTTTT. Amino acid sequence: CASSLEGISGELFF.

This clonotype was seen once. The chain recombines TRBV10-1 with TRBJ2-5; 10 bases agree with TRBD1. With 3 bases clipped from V and 5 bases from J, the junction kept 9 bases outside the gene matches. The CDR3 contains 16 residues. The germline V gene encodes CDR1 WNHNN and CDR2 SYGVQD (reference sequence). The CDR3 DNA reads TGCGCCAGCAGTGAACTTTTGGGGACAGGGGTGGAGACCCAGTACTTC. Residues: CASSELLGTGVETQYF.

In this sample, this clonotype turned up a few times. V is TRBV12-3 or TRBV12-4 and J is TRBJ2-3; tentatively, D is TRBD2 (6 bases). The CDR3 is 14 amino acids. V was shortened by 3 bases and J by 6 bases, with 13 bases between the two germline ends. The CDR3 DNA reads as TGTGCCAGCAGTTTCGGCGGGGAAGGGGATACGCAGTATTTT. Encoded protein: CASSFGGEGDTQYF.

This clonotype was observed a handful of times. For the CDR3, the DNA is TGTGCCAGCAGCAAAGACGGCGGGGACAGCAATGAGCAGTTCTTC. Residues: CASSKDGGDSNEQFF. The chain recombines TRBV21-1 with TRBJ2-5; the D call of TRBD1 is as the table states it, not checked on the DNA. The DNA end is a closer match to TRBJ2-1, so the J assignment may be wrong. TRBV21-1 is a pseudogene segment. CDR3 size: 15 residues.